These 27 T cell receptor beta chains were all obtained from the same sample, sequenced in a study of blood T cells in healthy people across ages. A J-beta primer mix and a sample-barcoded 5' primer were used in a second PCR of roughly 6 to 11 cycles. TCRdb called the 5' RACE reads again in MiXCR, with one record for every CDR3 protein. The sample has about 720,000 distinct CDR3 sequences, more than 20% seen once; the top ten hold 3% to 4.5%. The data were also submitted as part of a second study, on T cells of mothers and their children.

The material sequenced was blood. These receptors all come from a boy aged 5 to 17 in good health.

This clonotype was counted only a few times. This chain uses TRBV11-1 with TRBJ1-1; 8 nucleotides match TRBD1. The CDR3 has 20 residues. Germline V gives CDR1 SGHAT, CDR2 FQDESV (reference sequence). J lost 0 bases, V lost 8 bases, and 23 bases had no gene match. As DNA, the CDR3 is TGTGCCAGCGGGGGGCTAGGGACAGGTTACACGGTGGGGATGAACACTGAAGCTTTCTTT. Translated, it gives CASGGLGTGYTVGMNTEAFF.

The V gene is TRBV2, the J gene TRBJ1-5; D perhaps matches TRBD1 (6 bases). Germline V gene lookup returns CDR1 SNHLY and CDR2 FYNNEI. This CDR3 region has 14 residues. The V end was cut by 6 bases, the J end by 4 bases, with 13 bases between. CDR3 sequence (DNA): TGTGCCAGCAGCACGGGACAAATGAATCAGCCCCAGCATTTT. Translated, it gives CASSTGQMNQPQHF.

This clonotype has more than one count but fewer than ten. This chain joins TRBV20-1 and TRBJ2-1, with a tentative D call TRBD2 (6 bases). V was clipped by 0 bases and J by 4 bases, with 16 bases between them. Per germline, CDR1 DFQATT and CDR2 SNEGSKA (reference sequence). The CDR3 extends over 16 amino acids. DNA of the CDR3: TGCAGTGCTAGAGATCTCCGGCGACTAGATTACAATGAGCAGTTCTTC. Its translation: CSARDLRRLDYNEQFF.

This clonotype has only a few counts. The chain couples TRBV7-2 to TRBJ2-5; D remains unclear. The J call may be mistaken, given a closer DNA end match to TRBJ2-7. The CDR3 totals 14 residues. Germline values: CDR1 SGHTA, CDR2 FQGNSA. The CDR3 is CASSLDPRDYEQYF. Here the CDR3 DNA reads TGTGCCAGCAGCTTAGATCCCAGAGACTACGAGCAGTACTTC.

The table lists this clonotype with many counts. Written as DNA, the CDR3 is TGCAGCGTACGACAGGGCTACTACGAGCAGTACTTC. Its translation: CSVRQGYYEQYF. The chain is built from TRBV29-1 and TRBJ2-7; TRBD1 aligns across 7 bases. Looked up from germline, CDR1 is SQVTM and CDR2 is ANQGSEA. The J segment lost 3 bases and the V segment lost 6 bases, leaving 5 bases of the junction unmatched. CDR3 length: 12 amino acids.

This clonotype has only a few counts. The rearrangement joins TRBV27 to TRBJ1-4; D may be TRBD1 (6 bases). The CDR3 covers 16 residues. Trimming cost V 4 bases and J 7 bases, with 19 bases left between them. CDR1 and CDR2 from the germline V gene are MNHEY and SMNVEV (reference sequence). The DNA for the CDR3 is TGTGCCAGCAGTTCCCGCCTCACAGGGTTTCCTGAAAAACTGTTTTTT. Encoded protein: CASSSRLTGFPEKLFF.

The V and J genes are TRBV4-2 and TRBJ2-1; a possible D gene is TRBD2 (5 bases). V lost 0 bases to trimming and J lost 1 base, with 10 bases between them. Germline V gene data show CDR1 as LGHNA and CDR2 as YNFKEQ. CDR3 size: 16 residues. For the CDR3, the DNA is TGTGCCAGCAGCCAAGAGCCACGGGGTTCCTACAATGAGCAGTTCTTC. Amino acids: CASSQEPRGSYNEQFF.

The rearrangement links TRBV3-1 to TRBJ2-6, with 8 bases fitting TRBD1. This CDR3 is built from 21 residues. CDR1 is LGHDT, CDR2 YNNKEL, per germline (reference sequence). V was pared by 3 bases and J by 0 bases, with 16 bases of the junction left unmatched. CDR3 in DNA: TGTGCCAGCAGCCACACATGGACAGGGCCGTACCGTGGCTCTGGGGCCAACGTCCTGACTTTC. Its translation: CASSHTWTGPYRGSGANVLTF.

CDR3 coding DNA: TGCAGCGTTGAGGGGGACTTTGGGAGCGAGCAGTACTTC. This codes for CSVEGDFGSEQYF. The chain is built from TRBV29-1 and TRBJ2-5, with D maybe TRBD2 (6 bases). The J call could be wrong; TRBJ2-7 is a better fit for the DNA end. The CDR3 consists of 13 residues. The germline V gene has CDR1 SQVTM and CDR2 ANQGSEA.

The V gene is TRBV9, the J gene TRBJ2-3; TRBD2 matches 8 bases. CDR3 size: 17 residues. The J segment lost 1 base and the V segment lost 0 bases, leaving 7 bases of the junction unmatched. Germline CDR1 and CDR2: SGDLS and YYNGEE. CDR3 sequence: CASSVGEREKGTDTQYF. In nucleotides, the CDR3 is TGTGCCAGCAGCGTAGGAGAGCGGGAGAAGGGCACAGATACGCAGTATTTT. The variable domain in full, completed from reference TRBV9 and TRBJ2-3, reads DSGVTQTPKHLITATGQRVTLRCSPRSGDLSVYWYQQSLDQGLQFLIQYYNGEERAKGNILERFSAQQFPDLHSELNLSSLELGDSALYFCASSVGEREKGTDTQYFGPGTRLTVL.

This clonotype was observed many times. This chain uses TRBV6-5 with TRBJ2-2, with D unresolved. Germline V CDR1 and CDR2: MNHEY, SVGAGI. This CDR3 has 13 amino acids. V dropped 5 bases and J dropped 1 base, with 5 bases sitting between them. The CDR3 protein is CASSLENTGELFF. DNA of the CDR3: TGTGCCAGCAGTCTTGAGAACACCGGGGAGCTGTTTTTT.

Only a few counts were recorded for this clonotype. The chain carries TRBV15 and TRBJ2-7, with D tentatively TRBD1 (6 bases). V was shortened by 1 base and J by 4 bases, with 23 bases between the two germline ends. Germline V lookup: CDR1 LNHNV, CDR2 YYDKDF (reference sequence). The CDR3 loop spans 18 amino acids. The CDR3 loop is CATSRAQVSGQGTYEQYF. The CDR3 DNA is TGTGCCACCAGCAGAGCTCAAGTGTCTGGGCAGGGGACGTACGAGCAGTACTTC.

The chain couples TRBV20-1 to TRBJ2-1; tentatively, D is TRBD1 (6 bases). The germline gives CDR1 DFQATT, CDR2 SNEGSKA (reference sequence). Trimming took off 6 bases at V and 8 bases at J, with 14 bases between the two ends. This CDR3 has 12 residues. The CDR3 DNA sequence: TGCAGTGCGAACCAACAGGGTTATGAGCAGTTCTTC. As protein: CSANQQGYEQFF.

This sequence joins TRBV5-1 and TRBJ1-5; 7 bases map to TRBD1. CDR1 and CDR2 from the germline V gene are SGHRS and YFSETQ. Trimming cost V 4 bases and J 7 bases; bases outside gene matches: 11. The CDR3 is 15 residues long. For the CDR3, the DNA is TGCGCCAGCAGCCCCGGGGACAGTTTTACCCAGCCCCAGCATTTT. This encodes CASSPGDSFTQPQHF.

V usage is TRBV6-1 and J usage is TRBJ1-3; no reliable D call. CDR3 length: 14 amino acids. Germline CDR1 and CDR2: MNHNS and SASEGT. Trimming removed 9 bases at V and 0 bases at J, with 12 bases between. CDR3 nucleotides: TGTGCCAGTTTACCCTTCCTCTCTGGAAACACCATATATTTT. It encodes CASLPFLSGNTIYF.

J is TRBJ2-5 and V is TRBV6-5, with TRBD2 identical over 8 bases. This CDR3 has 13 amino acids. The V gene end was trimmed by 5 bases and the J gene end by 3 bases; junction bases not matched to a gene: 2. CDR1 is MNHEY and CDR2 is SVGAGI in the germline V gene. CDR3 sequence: CASSAGGKETQYF. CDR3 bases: TGTGCCAGCAGTGCGGGAGGCAAAGAGACCCAGTACTTC.

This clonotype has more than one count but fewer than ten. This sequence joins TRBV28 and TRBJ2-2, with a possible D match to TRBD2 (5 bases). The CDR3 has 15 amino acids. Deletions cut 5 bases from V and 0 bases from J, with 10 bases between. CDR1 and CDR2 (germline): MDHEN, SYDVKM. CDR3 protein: CASSTTRANTGELFF. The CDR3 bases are TGTGCCAGCAGTACCACTAGGGCGAACACCGGGGAGCTGTTTTTT.

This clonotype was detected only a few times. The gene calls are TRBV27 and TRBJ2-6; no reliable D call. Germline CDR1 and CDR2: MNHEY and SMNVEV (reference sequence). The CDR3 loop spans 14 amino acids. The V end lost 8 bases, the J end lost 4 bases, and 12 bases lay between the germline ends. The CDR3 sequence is CASGIPWGANVLTF. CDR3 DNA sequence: TGTGCCAGCGGTATCCCTTGGGGGGCCAACGTCCTGACTTTC.

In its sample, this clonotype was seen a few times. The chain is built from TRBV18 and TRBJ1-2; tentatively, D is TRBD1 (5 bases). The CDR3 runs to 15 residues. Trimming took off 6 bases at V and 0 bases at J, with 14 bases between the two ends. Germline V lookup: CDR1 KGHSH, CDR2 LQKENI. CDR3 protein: CASSTQDAPNYGYTF. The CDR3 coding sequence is TGTGCCAGCTCGACACAGGATGCCCCTAACTATGGCTACACCTTC.

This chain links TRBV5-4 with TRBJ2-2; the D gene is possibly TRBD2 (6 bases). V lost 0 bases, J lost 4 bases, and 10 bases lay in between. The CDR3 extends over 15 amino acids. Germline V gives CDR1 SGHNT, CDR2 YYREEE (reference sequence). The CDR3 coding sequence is TGTGCCAGCAGCTTGGAACTAGCTGGCACCGGGGAGCTGTTTTTT. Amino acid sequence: CASSLELAGTGELFF.

CDR3 DNA: TGCAGTGCTAGACGCACTAGCGGATACTCCTACAATGAGCAGTTCTTC. It codes for CSARRTSGYSYNEQFF. The chain couples TRBV20-1 to TRBJ2-1; 8 nucleotides align to TRBD2. The CDR3 covers 16 residues. Trimming cost V 2 bases and J 0 bases; bases outside gene matches: 6. Germline CDR1 reads DFQATT; CDR2 reads SNEGSKA (reference sequence).

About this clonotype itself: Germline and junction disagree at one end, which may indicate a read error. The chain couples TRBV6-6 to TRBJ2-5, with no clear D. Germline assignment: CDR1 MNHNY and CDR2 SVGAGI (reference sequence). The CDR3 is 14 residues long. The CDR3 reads CAGSYRDAQETQYF. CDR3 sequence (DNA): TGTGCCGGCAGTTACCGAGACGCACAAGAGACCCAGTACTTC.

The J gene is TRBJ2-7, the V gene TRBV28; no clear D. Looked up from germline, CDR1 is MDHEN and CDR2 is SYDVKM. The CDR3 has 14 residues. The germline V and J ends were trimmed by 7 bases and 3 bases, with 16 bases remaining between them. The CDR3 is CASTWGRLDYEQYF. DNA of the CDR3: TGTGCCAGCACCTGGGGTCGGTTGGACTACGAGCAGTACTTC.

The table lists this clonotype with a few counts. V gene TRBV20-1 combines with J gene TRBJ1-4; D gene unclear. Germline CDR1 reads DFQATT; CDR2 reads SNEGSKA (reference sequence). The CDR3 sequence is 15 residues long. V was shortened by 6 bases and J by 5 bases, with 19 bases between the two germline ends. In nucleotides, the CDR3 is TGCAGTGCAGGAAGCAGTCACGCCAACAATGAAAAACTGTTTTTT. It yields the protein CSAGSSHANNEKLFF.

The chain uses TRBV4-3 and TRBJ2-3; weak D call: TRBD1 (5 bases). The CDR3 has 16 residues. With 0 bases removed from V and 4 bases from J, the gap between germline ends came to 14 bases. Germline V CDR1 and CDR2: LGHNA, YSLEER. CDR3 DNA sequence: TGCGCCAGCAGCCAAGATCTTGGCAGGGTGGCAGATACGCAGTATTTT. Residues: CASSQDLGRVADTQYF.

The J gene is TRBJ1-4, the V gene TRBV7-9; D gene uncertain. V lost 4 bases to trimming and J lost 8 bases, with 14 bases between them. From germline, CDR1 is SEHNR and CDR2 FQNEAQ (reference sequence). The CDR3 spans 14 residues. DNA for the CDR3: TGTGCCAGCAGCTCAACGTCGGGGAAGGAAAAACTGTTTTTT. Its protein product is CASSSTSGKEKLFF.

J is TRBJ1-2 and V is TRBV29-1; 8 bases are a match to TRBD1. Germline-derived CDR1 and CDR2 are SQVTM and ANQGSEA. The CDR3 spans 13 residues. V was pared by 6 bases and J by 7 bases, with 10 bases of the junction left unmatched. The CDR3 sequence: CSVLGQGLSGYTF. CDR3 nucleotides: TGCAGCGTATTAGGACAGGGCCTTAGTGGCTACACCTTC.